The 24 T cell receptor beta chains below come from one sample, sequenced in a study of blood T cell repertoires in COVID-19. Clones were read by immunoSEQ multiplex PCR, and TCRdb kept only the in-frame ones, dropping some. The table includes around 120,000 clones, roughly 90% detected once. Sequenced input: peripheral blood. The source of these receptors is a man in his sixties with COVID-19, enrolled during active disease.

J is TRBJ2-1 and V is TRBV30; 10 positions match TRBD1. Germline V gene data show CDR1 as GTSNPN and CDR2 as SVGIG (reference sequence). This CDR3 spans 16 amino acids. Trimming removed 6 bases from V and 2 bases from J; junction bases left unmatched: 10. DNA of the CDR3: TGTGCCTGTAGCCGACAGGGGGCTAAAACCTACAATGAGCAGTTCTTC. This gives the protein CACSRQGAKTYNEQFF.

The CDR3 reads CSVGTILNEQFF. The DNA of the CDR3 is TGCAGCGTCGGGACAATTCTGAATGAGCAGTTCTTC. The rearrangement joins TRBV29-1 to TRBJ2-1, with a weak D call TRBD1 (6 bases). The CDR3 totals 12 residues. Germline CDR1 reads SQVTM; CDR2 reads ANQGSEA. The germline V and J ends were trimmed by 6 bases and 7 bases, with 13 bases remaining between them.

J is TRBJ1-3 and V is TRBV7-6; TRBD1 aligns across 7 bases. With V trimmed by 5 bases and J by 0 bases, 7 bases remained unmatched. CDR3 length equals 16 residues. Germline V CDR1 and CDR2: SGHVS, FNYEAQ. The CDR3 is CASSADRAVSGNTIYF. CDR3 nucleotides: TGTGCCAGCAGCGCTGACAGGGCCGTCTCTGGAAACACCATATATTTT.

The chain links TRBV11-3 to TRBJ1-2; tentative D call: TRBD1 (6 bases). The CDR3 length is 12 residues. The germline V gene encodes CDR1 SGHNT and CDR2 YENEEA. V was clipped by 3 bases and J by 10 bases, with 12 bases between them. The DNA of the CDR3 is TGTGCCAGCAGCTTCAAGACAGGCCTCTACACCTTC. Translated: CASSFKTGLYTF.

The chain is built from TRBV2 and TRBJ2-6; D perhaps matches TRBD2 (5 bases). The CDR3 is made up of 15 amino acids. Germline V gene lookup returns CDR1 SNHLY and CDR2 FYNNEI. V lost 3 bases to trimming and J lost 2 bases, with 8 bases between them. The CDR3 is CASSDERTGANVLTF. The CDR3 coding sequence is TGTGCCAGCAGTGATGAGCGGACTGGGGCCAACGTCCTGACTTTC.

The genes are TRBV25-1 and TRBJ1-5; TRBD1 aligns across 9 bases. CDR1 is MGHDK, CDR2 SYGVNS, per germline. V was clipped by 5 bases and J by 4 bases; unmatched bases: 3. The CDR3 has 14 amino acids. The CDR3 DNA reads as TGTGCCAGCAGTAAGGGACAGGGAAATCAGCCCCAGCATTTT. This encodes CASSKGQGNQPQHF.

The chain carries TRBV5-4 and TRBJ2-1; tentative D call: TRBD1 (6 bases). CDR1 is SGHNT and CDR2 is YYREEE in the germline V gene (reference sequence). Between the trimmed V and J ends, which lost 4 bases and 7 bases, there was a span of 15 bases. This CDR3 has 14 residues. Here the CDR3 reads CASSPGQGRNEQFF. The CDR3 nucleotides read TGTGCCAGCAGCCCTGGGCAGGGGAGAAATGAGCAGTTCTTC. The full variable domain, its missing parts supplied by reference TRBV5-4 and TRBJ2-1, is ETGVTQSPTHLIKTRGQQVTLRCSSQSGHNTVSWYQQALGQGPQFIFQYYREEENGRGNFPPRFSGLQFPNYSSELNVNALELDDSALYLCASSPGQGRNEQFFGPGTRLTVL.

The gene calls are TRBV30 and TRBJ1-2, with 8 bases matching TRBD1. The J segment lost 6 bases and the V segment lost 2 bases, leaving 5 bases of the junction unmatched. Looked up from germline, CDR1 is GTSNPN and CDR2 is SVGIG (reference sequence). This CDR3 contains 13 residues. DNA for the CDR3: TGTGCCTGGAGTCCCGACAGGGGTCATGGCTACACCTTC. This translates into CAWSPDRGHGYTF.

CDR3 sequence reads: CASSPRPWLRGAYNEQFF. The CDR3 DNA sequence: TGCGCCAGCAGCCCGAGACCCTGGCTGCGCGGGGCCTACAATGAGCAGTTCTTC. The V call is TRBV5-1, the J call TRBJ2-1; tentatively, D is TRBD2 (6 bases). The germline V gene has CDR1 SGHRS and CDR2 YFSETQ. Trimming shortened V by 4 bases and J by 2 bases, and 22 bases separated the two germline ends. The CDR3 covers 18 residues. The full variable domain, rest sourced from reference TRBV5-1 and TRBJ2-1, is KAGVTQTPRYLIKTRGQQVTLSCSPISGHRSVSWYQQTPGQGLQFLFEYFSETQRNKGNFPGRFSGRQFSNSRSEMNVSTLELGDSALYLCASSPRPWLRGAYNEQFFGPGTRLTVL.

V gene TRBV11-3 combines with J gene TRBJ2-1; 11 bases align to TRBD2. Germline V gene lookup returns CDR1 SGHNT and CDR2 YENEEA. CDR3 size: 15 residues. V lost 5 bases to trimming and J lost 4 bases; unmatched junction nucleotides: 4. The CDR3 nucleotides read TGTGCCAGCAGCGCGGGGACTAGCGGATACAATGAGCAGTTCTTC. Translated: CASSAGTSGYNEQFF.

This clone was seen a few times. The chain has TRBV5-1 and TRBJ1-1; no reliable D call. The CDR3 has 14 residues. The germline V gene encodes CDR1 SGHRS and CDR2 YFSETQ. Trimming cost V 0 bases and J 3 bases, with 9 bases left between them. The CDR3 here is CASSLGVSDTEAFF. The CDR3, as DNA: TGCGCCAGCAGCTTGGGGGTGAGCGACACTGAAGCTTTCTTT.

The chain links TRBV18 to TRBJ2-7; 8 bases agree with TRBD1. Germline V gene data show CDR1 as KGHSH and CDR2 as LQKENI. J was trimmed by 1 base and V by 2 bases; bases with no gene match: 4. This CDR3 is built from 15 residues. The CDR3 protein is CASSPSRTGSYEQYF. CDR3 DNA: TGTGCCAGCTCACCATCCCGGACAGGGTCCTACGAGCAGTACTTC. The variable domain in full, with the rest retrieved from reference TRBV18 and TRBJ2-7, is NAGVMQNPRHLVRRRGQEARLRCSPMKGHSHVYWYRQLPEEGLKFMVYLQKENIIDESGMPKERFSAEFPKEGPSILRIQQVVRGDSAAYFCASSPSRTGSYEQYFGPGTRLTVT.

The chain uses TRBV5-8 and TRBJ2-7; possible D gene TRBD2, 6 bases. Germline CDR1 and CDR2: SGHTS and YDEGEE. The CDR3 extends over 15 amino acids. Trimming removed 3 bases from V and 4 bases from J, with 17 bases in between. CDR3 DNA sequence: TGTGCCAGCAGCTGGGGGTTGACGGGAGAATACGAGCAGTACTTC. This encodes CASSWGLTGEYEQYF.

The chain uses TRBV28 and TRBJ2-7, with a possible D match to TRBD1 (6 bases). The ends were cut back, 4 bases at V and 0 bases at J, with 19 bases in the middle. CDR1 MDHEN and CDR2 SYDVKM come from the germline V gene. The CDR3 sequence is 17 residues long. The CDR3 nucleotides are TGTGCCAGCAGTTCCTCAGGGGATCCGTCCCCCTCCTACGAGCAGTACTTC. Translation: CASSSSGDPSPSYEQYF.

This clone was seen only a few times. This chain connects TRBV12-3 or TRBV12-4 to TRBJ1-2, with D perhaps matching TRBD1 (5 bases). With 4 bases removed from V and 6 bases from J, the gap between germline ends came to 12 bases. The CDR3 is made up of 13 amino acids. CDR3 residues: CASSWRGGDGYTF. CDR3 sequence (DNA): TGTGCCAGCAGTTGGAGGGGAGGGGATGGCTACACCTTC.

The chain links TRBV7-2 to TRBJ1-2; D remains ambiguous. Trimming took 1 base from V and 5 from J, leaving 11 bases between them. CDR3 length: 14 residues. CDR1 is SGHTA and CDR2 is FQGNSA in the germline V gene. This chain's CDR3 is CASSLVRVRYGYTF. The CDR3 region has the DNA TGTGCCAGCAGCTTAGTCCGGGTCCGGTATGGCTACACCTTC.

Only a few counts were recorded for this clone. CDR3 region: CASGSRSQPQHF. The CDR3 DNA follows: TGTGCCAGCGGGTCGCGGAGTCAGCCCCAGCATTTT. The chain joins TRBV6-6 to TRBJ1-5; D ambiguous. CDR1 and CDR2 (germline): MNHNY, SVGAGI (reference sequence). V was cut by 8 bases and J by 6 bases, with 11 bases left in between. This CDR3 has 12 amino acids.

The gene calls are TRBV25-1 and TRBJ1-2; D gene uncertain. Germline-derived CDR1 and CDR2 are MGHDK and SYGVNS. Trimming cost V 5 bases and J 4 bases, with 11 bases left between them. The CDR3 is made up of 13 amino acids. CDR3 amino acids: CASSPGRIYGYTF. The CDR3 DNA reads TGTGCCAGCAGTCCTGGCAGGATCTATGGCTACACCTTC.

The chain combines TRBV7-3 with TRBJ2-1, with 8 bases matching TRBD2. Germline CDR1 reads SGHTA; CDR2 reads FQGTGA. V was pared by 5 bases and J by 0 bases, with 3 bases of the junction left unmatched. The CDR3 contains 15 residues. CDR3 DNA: TGTGCCAGCAGCAGGAGCGGGAGCTCCTACAATGAGCAGTTCTTC. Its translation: CASSRSGSSYNEQFF.

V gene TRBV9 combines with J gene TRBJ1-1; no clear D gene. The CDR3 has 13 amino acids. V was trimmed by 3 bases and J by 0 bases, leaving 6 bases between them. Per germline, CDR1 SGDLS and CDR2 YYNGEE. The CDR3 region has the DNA TGTGCCAGCAGCGAACAGCTGAACACTGAAGCTTTCTTT. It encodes CASSEQLNTEAFF. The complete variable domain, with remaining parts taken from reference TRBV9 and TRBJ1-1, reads DSGVTQTPKHLITATGQRVTLRCSPRSGDLSVYWYQQSLDQGLQFLIQYYNGEERAKGNILERFSAQQFPDLHSELNLSSLELGDSALYFCASSEQLNTEAFFGQGTRLTVV.

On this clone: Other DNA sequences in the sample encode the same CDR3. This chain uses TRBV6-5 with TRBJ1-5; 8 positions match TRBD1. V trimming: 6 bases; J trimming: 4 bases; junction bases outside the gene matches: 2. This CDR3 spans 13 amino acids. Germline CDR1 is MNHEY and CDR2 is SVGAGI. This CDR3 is CASSRTGNQPQHF. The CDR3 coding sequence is TGTGCCAGCAGCCGGACAGGGAATCAGCCCCAGCATTTT.

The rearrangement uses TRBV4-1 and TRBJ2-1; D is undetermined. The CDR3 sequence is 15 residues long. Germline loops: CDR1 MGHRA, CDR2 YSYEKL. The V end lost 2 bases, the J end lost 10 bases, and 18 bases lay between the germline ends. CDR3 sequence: CASSQPTRTKSEQFF. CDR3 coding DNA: TGCGCCAGCAGCCAACCAACACGTACCAAGTCGGAGCAGTTCTTC.

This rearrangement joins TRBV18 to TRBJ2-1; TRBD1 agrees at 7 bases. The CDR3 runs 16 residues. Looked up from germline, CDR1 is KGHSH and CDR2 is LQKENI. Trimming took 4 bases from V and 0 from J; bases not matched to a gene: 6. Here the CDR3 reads CASSQTQGSSYNEQFF. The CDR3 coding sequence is TGTGCCAGCTCACAAACACAGGGGAGCTCCTACAATGAGCAGTTCTTC.

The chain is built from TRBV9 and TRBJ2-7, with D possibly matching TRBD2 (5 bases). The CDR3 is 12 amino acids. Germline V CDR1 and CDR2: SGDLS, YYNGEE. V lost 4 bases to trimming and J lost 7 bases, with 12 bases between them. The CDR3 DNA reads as TGTGCCAGCAGCCTCCCACCGGGGGAGCAGTACTTC. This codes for CASSLPPGEQYF.